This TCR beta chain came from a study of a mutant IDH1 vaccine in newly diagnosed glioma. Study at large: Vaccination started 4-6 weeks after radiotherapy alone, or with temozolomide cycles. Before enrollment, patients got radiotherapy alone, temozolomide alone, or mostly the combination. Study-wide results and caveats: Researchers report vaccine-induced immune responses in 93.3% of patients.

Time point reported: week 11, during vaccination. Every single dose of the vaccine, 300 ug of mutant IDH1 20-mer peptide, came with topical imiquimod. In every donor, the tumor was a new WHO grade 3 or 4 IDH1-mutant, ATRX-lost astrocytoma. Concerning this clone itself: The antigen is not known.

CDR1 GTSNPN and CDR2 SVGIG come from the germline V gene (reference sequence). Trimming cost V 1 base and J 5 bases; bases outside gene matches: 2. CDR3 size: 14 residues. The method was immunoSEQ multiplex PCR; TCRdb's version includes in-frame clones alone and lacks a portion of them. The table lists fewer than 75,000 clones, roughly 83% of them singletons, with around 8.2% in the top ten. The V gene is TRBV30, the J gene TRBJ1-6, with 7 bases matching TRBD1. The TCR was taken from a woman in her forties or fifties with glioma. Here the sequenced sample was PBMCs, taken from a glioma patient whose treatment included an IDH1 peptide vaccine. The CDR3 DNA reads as TGTGCCTGGAGTGCAGGACAGGATAATTCACCCCTCCACTTT. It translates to CAWSAGQDNSPLHF.